These 10 T cell receptor beta chains share one sample of origin, sequenced in a study of low-dose radiotherapy and immunotherapy resistance in tumors. The time point was: after trial treatment. Stated treatment: LDRT plus nivolumab, ipilimumab, low-dose cyclophosphamide and aspirin (RACIN trial). Covering alpha and beta chains, TRAV- and TRBV-specific primers were used for the first-strand cDNA. The authors amplified TCRs for roughly 20 PCR cycles with a constant-region primer and a V-primer adapter. MiXCR, applied by TCRdb to the reads, yields one record per CDR3 protein. The sample includes 45,000 or so distinct CDR3 sequences, less than 30% of them seen just once. The starting material was PBMCs, obtained after low-dose radiotherapy plus immunotherapy. These receptors were taken from a male donor with prostate cancer.

This clonotype was observed a few times. The chain has TRBV5-5 and TRBJ1-5, with D possibly matching TRBD1 (6 bases). The V gene's germline CDR1 is SGHKS and CDR2 YYEKEE (reference sequence). The ends were cut back, 2 bases at V and 0 bases at J, with 12 bases in the middle. The CDR3 sequence is 16 residues long. The CDR3 sequence: CASSFKGGYSNQPQHF. The CDR3 coding sequence is TGTGCCAGCAGCTTTAAAGGGGGATATAGCAATCAGCCCCAGCATTTT.

The genes are TRBV7-2 and TRBJ2-1, with D hard to call. The length of the CDR3 is 17 residues. With 5 bases removed from V and 0 bases from J, the gap between germline ends came to 17 bases. Germline V gene lookup returns CDR1 SGHTA and CDR2 FQGNSA. CDR3 residues: CASSPRVSSISYNEQFF. DNA of the CDR3: TGTGCCAGCAGCCCTCGGGTCTCTTCTATCTCCTACAATGAGCAGTTCTTC.

This clonotype has only a few counts. A far larger clone is a single base away, which makes a read error likely. The CDR3 reads CASSLMASGSNDEQYF. The CDR3 DNA reads TGCGCCAGCAGCTTGATGGCTAGCGGGAGTAACGATGAGCAGTACTTC. The chain is built from TRBV5-1 and TRBJ2-5, with 10 bases lining up with TRBD2. The CDR3 length is 16 residues. Losses at the gene ends were 1 base for V and 11 bases for J; bases not matched to a gene: 14. Germline V gene lookup returns CDR1 SGHRS and CDR2 YFSETQ.

A note on this clonotype: Since a far larger clone is one base different, this is likely a read error. As the CDR3 is not closed by the conserved phenylalanine or tryptophan, this likely results from a read error. The chain recombines TRBV11-1 with TRBJ1-1; D unresolved. Trimming took 5 bases from V and 10 from J, leaving 20 bases between them. The germline V gene encodes CDR1 SGHAT and CDR2 FQDESV (reference sequence). This CDR3 comprises 14 residues. This chain's CDR3 is CASSRQFGEIRAFV. The DNA for the CDR3 is TGTGCCAGCAGCCGGCAGTTTGGGGAAATCCGAGCTTTCGTT.

This clonotype has ten or more counts. V usage is TRBV7-7 and J usage is TRBJ2-7; D may be TRBD1 (6 bases). CDR3 length: 13 amino acids. V shed 5 bases and J shed 2 bases, with 10 bases lying between them. CDR1 is SSHAT, CDR2 FNYEAQ, per germline (reference sequence). The CDR3 reads CASSPRGAYEQYF. DNA for the CDR3: TGTGCCAGCAGCCCCAGGGGAGCCTACGAGCAGTACTTC.

V is TRBV5-5 and J is TRBJ2-1; D unclear. The germline V and J ends were trimmed by 3 bases and 6 bases, with 10 bases remaining between them. Germline CDR1 reads SGHKS; CDR2 reads YYEKEE (reference sequence). The length of the CDR3 is 13 residues. The CDR3 region has the DNA TGTGCCAGCAGCTCATGGGCTGTCAATGAGCAGTTCTTC. Translated, it gives CASSSWAVNEQFF.

Sample share makes this clonotype medium-sized. The J gene is TRBJ2-1, the V gene TRBV4-2, with 13 positions matching TRBD2. The ends lost 5 bases at V and 9 bases at J; junction bases unmatched: 4. This CDR3 has 14 residues. Germline CDR1 is LGHNA and CDR2 is YNFKEQ. CDR3 nucleotides: TGTGCCAGCAGCACTAGCGGGGGGGCAGTTGAGCAGTTCTTC. This translates into CASSTSGGAVEQFF.

V and J are TRBV4-1 and TRBJ2-7; D is uncertain. The ends were cut back, 1 base at V and 5 bases at J, with 3 bases in the middle. The CDR3 contains 11 residues. The germline CDR1 and CDR2 sequences are MGHRA and YSYEKL. The CDR3 sequence is CASSQGDEQYF. CDR3 nucleotides: TGCGCCAGCAGCCAAGGAGACGAGCAGTACTTC.

As regards this clonotype: A single base is all that separates this from a far larger clone, so a read error is likely. The J gene is TRBJ2-7, the V gene TRBV2; 8 bases are shared with TRBD2. V trimming: 4 bases; J trimming: 5 bases; junction bases outside the gene matches: 13. The CDR3 length is 16 residues. Germline V CDR1 and CDR2: SNHLY, FYNNEI. In DNA form, the CDR3 reads TGTGCCAGCAGTGGGGGGAGGACTAGCAGGCGCGACGAGCAGTACTTC. Protein sequence: CASSGGRTSRRDEQYF.

The chain combines TRBV10-3 with TRBJ2-3; 7 positions agree with TRBD1. The CDR3 totals 14 residues. V trimming: 6 bases; J trimming: 0 bases; junction bases outside the gene matches: 3. The germline gives CDR1 ENHRY, CDR2 SYGVKD. This chain's CDR3 is CAIRGQLSTDTQYF. The CDR3 DNA is TGTGCCATCAGGGGACAGCTTAGCACAGATACGCAGTATTTT.